The rows below give T cell receptor beta chains drawn from one sample of a study of shared clonotypes between healthy human individuals. The method was immunoSEQ multiplex PCR; TCRdb's version includes in-frame clones alone and lacks a portion of them. The sample yields approximately 2,300,000 clones, around 92% seen once. Sequenced: naive CD4+ T cells from PBMCs. The receptors here all came from a young man in good health. Some clones in this sample may be carry-over from other donors' samples. CDR3s include the opening cysteine and the closing phenylalanine or tryptophan. Each record gives: J gene, V gene, CDR3 protein.

TRBJ2-1 TRBV28 CASSPAGGIYNEQFF
TRBJ2-1 TRBV4-1 CASSQEGGLAESRSSYNEQFF
TRBJ1-6 TRBV2 CASGETGDGALHF
TRBJ1-2 TRBV11-2 CASSLSPAGWNYGYTF
TRBJ1-1 TRBV10-2 CASSGTVNTEAFF
TRBJ2-4 TRBV5-1 CASSPGQGLAKNIQYF
TRBJ2-5 TRBV11-2 CASSSRRASGSQETQYF
TRBJ2-7 TRBV27 CASSPRQGGGGEQYF
TRBJ1-1 TRBV28 CASSSRRLAEAFF
TRBJ2-7 TRBV18 CASSPLSGRGEQYF
TRBJ2-1 TRBV28 CASSQTSGAHNEQFF
TRBJ2-1 TRBV28 CASSSQGDEQFF
TRBJ1-1 TRBV6-4 CASSDSMRGGENTEAFF
TRBJ1-5 TRBV27 CASGQNAYQPQHF
TRBJ1-2 TRBV9 CASSPSPQGYYGYTF
TRBJ2-3 TRBV5-1 CASSLGTRGGGADTQYF
TRBJ1-3 TRBV7-2 CASSLATDFSGNTIYF
TRBJ1-1 TRBV5-1 CASSLGDLNTEAFF
TRBJ2-5 TRBV6-5 CASTKDGQETQYF
TRBJ2-1 TRBV2 CASQMTGRQFF
TRBJ1-1 TRBV28 CASSSHPGDLPEAFF
TRBJ1-1 TRBV29-1 CSAGGGTEAFF
TRBJ1-5 TRBV28 CASSFGRSNQPQHF
TRBJ2-5 TRBV5-1 CASSSQGALLETQYF
TRBJ2-1 TRBV27 CASSSALRDYNNEQFF
TRBJ2-7 TRBV5-4 CASSLGGTGGGVEQYF
TRBJ1-2 TRBV5-5 CASTPTTGLYGYTF
TRBJ2-7 TRBV19 CASSPWDRPNYEQYF